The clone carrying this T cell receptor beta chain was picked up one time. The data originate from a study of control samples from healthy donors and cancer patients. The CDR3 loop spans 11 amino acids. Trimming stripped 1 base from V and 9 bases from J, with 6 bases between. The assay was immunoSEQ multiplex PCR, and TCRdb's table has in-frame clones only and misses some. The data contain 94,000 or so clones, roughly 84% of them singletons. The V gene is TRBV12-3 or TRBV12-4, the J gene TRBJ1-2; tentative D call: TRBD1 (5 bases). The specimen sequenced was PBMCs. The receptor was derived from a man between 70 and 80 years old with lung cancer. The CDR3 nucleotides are TGTGCCAGCAGTTTAGGGGGACGCTACACCTTC. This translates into CASSLGGRYTF.